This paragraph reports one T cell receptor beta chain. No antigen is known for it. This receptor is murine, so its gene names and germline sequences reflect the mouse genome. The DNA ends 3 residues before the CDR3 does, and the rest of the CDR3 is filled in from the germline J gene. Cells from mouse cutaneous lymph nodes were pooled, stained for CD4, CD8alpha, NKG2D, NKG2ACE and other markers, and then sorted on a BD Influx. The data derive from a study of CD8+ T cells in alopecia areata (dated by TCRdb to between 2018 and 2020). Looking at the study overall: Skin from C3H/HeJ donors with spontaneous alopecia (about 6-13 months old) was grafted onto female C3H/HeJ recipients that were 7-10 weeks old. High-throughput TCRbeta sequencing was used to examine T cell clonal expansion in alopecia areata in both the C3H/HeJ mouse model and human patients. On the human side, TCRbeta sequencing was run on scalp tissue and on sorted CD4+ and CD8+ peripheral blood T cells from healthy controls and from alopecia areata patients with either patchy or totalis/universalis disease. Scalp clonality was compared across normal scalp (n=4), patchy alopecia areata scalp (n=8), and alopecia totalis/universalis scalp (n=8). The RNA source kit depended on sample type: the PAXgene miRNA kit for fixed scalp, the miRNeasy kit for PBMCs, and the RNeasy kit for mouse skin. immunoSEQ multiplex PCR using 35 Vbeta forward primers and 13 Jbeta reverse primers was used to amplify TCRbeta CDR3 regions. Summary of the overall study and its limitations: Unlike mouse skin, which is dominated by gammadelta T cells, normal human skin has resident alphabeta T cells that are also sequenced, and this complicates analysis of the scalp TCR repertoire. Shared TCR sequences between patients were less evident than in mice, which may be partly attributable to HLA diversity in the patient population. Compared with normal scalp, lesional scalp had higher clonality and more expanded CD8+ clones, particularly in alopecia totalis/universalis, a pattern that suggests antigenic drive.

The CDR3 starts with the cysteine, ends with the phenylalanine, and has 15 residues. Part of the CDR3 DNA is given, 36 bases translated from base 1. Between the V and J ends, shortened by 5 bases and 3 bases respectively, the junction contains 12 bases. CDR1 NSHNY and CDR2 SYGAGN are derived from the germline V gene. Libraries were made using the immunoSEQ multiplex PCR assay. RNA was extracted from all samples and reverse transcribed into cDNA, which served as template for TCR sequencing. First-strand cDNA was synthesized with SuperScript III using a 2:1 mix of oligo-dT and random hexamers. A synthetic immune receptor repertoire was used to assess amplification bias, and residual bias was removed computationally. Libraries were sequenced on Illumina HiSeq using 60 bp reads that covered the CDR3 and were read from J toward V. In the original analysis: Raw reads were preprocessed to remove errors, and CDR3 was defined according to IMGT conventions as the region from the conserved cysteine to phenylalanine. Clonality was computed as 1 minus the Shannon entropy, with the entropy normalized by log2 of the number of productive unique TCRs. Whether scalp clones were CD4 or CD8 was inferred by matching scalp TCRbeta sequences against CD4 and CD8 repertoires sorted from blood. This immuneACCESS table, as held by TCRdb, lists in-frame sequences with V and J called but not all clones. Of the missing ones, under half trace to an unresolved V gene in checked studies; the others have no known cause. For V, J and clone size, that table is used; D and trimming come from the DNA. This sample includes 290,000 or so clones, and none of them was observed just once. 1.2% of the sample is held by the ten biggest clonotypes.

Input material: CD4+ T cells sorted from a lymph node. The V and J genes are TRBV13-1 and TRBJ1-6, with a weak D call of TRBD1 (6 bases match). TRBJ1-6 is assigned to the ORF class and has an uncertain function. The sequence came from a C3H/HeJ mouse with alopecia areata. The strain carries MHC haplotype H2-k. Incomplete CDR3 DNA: TGTGCCAGCAGACAAGACAGGAACTATAATTCGCCC. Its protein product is CASRQDRNYNSP. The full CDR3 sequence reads CASRQDRNYNSPLYF.